This TCR beta chain stems from a study of blood T cell repertoires in COVID-19. Across the study: Sources were T cells, B-cell-depleted T cells, or PBMCs; the material itself was cDNA or gDNA.

How the authors handled the data: Reference gene primer amplification yielded estimated nucleated cell counts. Method: immunoSEQ multiplex PCR; TCRdb's copy keeps in-frame clones and lacks some. V and J calls and clone size are given by that table; D and trimming were obtained from the DNA. Counted here are 200,000 to 250,000 clones, about nine tenths occurring once; the ten biggest clones make up roughly 4.5%. The CDR3 runs to 13 residues. V was shortened by 6 bases and J by 2 bases, with 10 bases between the two germline ends. Germline CDR1 reads MNHEY; CDR2 reads SVGAGI. The sequencing sample was made of peripheral blood. The chain carries TRBV6-5 and TRBJ1-2; a weak D match, TRBD1 (5 bases). This TCR was sampled from a man aged 50 to 60 with acute or convalescent COVID-19. The CDR3 loop reads CASRPTDNYGYTF. The DNA of the CDR3 is TGTGCCAGCAGACCGACAGACAACTATGGCTACACCTTC.